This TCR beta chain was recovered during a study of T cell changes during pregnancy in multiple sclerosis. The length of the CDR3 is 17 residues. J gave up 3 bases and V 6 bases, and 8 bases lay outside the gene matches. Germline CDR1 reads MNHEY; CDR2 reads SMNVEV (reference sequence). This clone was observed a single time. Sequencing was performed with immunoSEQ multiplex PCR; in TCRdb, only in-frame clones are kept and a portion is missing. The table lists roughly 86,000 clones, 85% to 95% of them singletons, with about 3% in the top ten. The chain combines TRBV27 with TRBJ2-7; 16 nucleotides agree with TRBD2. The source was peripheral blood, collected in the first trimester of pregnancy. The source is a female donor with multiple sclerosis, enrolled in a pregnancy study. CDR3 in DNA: TGTGCCAGCAGAGGGACTAGCGGGAGGGCCTCTTTCTACGAGCAGTACTTC. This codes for CASRGTSGRASFYEQYF.